Sequencing of this T cell receptor (beta chain) was carried out in a study of long-term antiretroviral therapy in people with HIV. The study used samples holding roughly 0.95-11 million cryopreserved PBMC before DNA extraction. General study findings and limits: Clonotypes expanded prior to ART showed repertoire dominance at all sampled time points.

The germline V gene has CDR1 SGHDT and CDR2 YYEEEE. Trimming took off 1 base at V and 0 bases at J, with 8 bases between the two ends. The CDR3 covers 15 residues. Turning to this clone: Its antigen remains unknown.

Researchers ran immunoSEQ v3.0 at survey level. Some clones are missing from TCRdb's copy, which holds only in-frame ones; the method was immunoSEQ multiplex PCR. Here the sample spans some 29,000 clones, roughly 90% being singletons. The TCR comes from a woman between 18 and 30 years old with HIV. The specimen was unsorted PBMCs, collected 0.5 years after starting antiretroviral therapy. The chain has TRBV5-6 and TRBJ2-1; D is possibly TRBD2 (6 bases). The CDR3, as DNA: TGTGCCAGCAGCTTGATAGCGGCCTCCTACAATGAGCAGTTCTTC. Its translation is CASSLIAASYNEQFF.